The 11 T cell receptor beta chains listed next were all sequenced from one sample in a study of T cells in Graves' hyperthyroidism and ophthalmopathy. There were TCR beta CDR3 regions amplified from RNA transcripts. First-round RT-PCR of the TCR CDR3 relied on the HTBI primer set. MiXCR, applied by TCRdb to the multiplex PCR reads, yields one record per CDR3 protein. The sample has 480,000 or so distinct CDR3 sequences; roughly an eighth are singletons. Sequenced input: blood. The receptor source for this set is a woman aged 18-30 years with Graves' hyperthyroidism.

The chain has TRBV4-1 and TRBJ2-1, with TRBD2 matching over 10 bases. Germline trimming cut 3 bases from V and 7 bases from J; bases unmatched to any gene: 9. This CDR3 is built from 16 residues. From germline, CDR1 is MGHRA and CDR2 YSYEKL. CDR3 bases: TGCGCCAGCAGCCATCCTAGCGGGAGACGGGTTAATGAGCAGTTCTTC. Its translation is CASSHPSGRRVNEQFF.

This clonotype was counted ten times or more. The chain is built from TRBV12-3 or TRBV12-4 and TRBJ2-7; TRBD1 aligns across 9 bases. V gave up 4 bases and J gave up 6 bases; unmatched junction bases: 4. The length of the CDR3 is 13 residues. CDR3: CASSWDRELEQYF. Written as DNA, the CDR3 is TGTGCCAGCAGTTGGGACAGGGAACTCGAGCAGTACTTC.

The chain carries TRBV6-6 and TRBJ1-1, with a tentative D call TRBD1 (6 bases). CDR1 is MNHNY and CDR2 is SVGAGI in the germline V gene (reference sequence). The CDR3 is made up of 17 amino acids. Trimming pared 0 bases from V and 0 bases from J, leaving 14 bases between. CDR3 sequence reads: CASSYSGGGDMNTEAFF. CDR3 bases: TGTGCCAGCAGTTACTCTGGTGGGGGCGACATGAACACTGAAGCTTTCTTT.

This clonotype was recorded many times. This chain uses TRBV10-3 with TRBJ2-1; TRBD2 matches 8 bases. Unmatched junction bases numbered 11, after V lost 4 bases and J lost 3 bases. CDR1 is ENHRY and CDR2 is SYGVKD in the germline V gene. This CDR3 has 17 residues. The CDR3 DNA is TGTGCCATCAGTGCAAATGAACTAGCGGAACTCTACAATGAGCAGTTCTTC. This encodes CAISANELAELYNEQFF.

This clonotype occurred many times. The V gene is TRBV11-3, the J gene TRBJ1-1; 9 nucleotides line up with TRBD1. J lost 3 bases, V lost 9 bases, and 5 bases had no gene match. Germline CDR1 SGHNT, CDR2 YENEEA. This CDR3 spans 13 amino acids. The CDR3 DNA follows: TGTGCCAGTCTCCGGGACAGGGACACTGAAGCTTTCTTT. Translated: CASLRDRDTEAFF.

There are many counts of this clonotype. The chain employs TRBV30 and TRBJ2-7, with D maybe TRBD2 (6 bases). V was shortened by 5 bases and J by 6 bases, with 23 bases between the two germline ends. CDR3 length equals 15 residues. Germline-derived CDR1 and CDR2 are GTSNPN and SVGIG (reference sequence). The CDR3 protein is CAWENGGIVGTEQYF. CDR3 nucleotide sequence: TGTGCCTGGGAAAACGGGGGAATAGTAGGTACCGAGCAGTACTTC.

V usage is TRBV20-1 and J usage is TRBJ2-5, with no clear D. The CDR3 has 16 amino acids. V was shortened by 0 bases and J by 5 bases, with 19 bases between the two germline ends. The germline V gene encodes CDR1 DFQATT and CDR2 SNEGSKA (reference sequence). The CDR3 loop is CSAREPLGKVRETQYF. CDR3 DNA sequence: TGCAGTGCTAGAGAACCGTTAGGGAAAGTCAGGGAGACCCAGTACTTC.

Many counts were recorded for this clonotype. The chain has TRBV30 and TRBJ2-1, with 7 bases that match TRBD2. Losses at the gene ends were 3 bases for V and 7 bases for J; bases not matched to a gene: 0. The CDR3 extends over 11 amino acids. Germline CDR1 GTSNPN, CDR2 SVGIG (reference sequence). CDR3 residues: CAWSGRNEQFF. The CDR3 DNA sequence: TGTGCCTGGAGCGGGAGGAATGAGCAGTTCTTC.

The chain carries TRBV5-1 and TRBJ1-1; the match to TRBD1 covers 7 bases. CDR3 length: 13 residues. Germline loops: CDR1 SGHRS, CDR2 YFSETQ. V was clipped by 1 base and J by 4 bases; unmatched bases: 1. In DNA, the CDR3 is TGCGCCAGCAGCTTGCCAGGGGGCACTGAAGCTTTCTTT. Its protein is CASSLPGGTEAFF.

Details on this clonotype: This may arise from a read error, as a much more abundant clone is one base away. The rearrangement uses TRBV27 and TRBJ1-1, with D unclear. The CDR3 spans 15 residues. Germline V gives CDR1 MNHEY, CDR2 SMNVEV (reference sequence). Here the CDR3 reads CASGLSGSANTEAFF. The CDR3 coding sequence is TGTGCCAGCGGTTTATCGGGGTCAGCGAACACTGAAGCTTTCTTT.

This clonotype was seen ten or more times. This chain uses TRBV9 with TRBJ2-5; the D is unclear. Germline V lookup: CDR1 SGDLS, CDR2 YYNGEE. V was cut by 4 bases and J by 0 bases, with 10 bases left in between. The CDR3 spans 14 residues. CDR3 coding DNA: TGTGCCAGCAGCCCCCGCCGCCACCAAGAGACCCAGTACTTC. This codes for CASSPRRHQETQYF.